A single sample is the source of the 32 T cell receptor beta chains below, sequenced in a study of blood T cell repertoires in COVID-19 (dated by TCRdb to the early 2020s). Libraries were built with the immunoSEQ multiplex PCR assay. TCRdb took over this immuneACCESS table, retaining in-frame rearrangements with V and J assigned. Such tables are incomplete; in checked studies, under half of the missing clones stem from an unresolved V gene, and the remainder is unexplained. In this sample the table shows almost 85,000 clones, about 89% of which occur a single time. The leading ten clones occupy 1% to 1.5% of the sample. The sample taken for sequencing was PBMCs or T cells enriched from blood (not recorded which). Receptor source: a woman aged 45-60 years with acute COVID-19.

This sequence joins TRBV11-2 and TRBJ2-7; 8 nucleotides match TRBD1. V lost 2 bases and J lost 2; bases outside the gene matches: 8. The V gene's germline CDR1 is SGHAT and CDR2 FQNNGV. CDR3 length: 16 amino acids. CDR3 sequence reads: CASSLPRSGGAYEQYF. CDR3 in DNA: TGTGCCAGCAGCTTACCGCGGTCAGGGGGCGCCTACGAGCAGTACTTC. Supplemented by reference TRBV11-2 and TRBJ2-7, the full variable domain reads EAGVAQSPRYKIIEKRQSVAFWCNPISGHATLYWYQQILGQGPKLLIQFQNNGVVDDSQLPKDRFSAERLKGVDSTLKIQPAKLEDSAVYLCASSLPRSGGAYEQYFGPGTRLTVT.

The chain couples TRBV18 to TRBJ2-7; D is possibly TRBD1 (5 bases). V was cut by 3 bases and J by 3 bases, with 6 bases left in between. Germline CDR1 is KGHSH and CDR2 is LQKENI. CDR3 length: 12 residues. The CDR3 reads CASSPDNYEQYF. The CDR3 nucleotides read TGTGCCAGCTCACCGGACAACTACGAGCAGTACTTC. Full variable domain (missing parts from reference TRBV18 and TRBJ2-7): NAGVMQNPRHLVRRRGQEARLRCSPMKGHSHVYWYRQLPEEGLKFMVYLQKENIIDESGMPKERFSAEFPKEGPSILRIQQVVRGDSAAYFCASSPDNYEQYFGPGTRLTVT.

V gene TRBV12-3 or TRBV12-4 combines with J gene TRBJ1-1; TRBD1 matches at 7 bases. V lost 6 bases to trimming and J lost 4 bases; unmatched junction nucleotides: 5. The CDR3 has 13 residues. The CDR3 nucleotides read TGTGCCAGCAGCAGGGGGACCGGCACTGAAGCTTTCTTT. Residues: CASSRGTGTEAFF.

The chain employs TRBV19 and TRBJ1-4; 8 bases map to TRBD1. Trimming at V came to 5 bases and at J to 5 bases, leaving 10 bases not matched to a gene. The germline gives CDR1 LNHDA, CDR2 SQIVND (reference sequence). This CDR3 spans 16 amino acids. Here the CDR3 reads CASSSTGGSPNEKLFF. CDR3 coding DNA: TGTGCCAGTAGTTCAACAGGGGGAAGCCCAAATGAAAAACTGTTTTTT.

V gene TRBV6-5 combines with J gene TRBJ1-5; a possible D gene is TRBD1 (5 bases). Germline V gene lookup returns CDR1 MNHEY and CDR2 SVGAGI. The CDR3 has 14 residues. The V and J ends lost 4 bases and 4 bases respectively, with 11 bases between them. The CDR3 reads CASSLWGRNQPQHF. The CDR3 nucleotides read TGTGCCAGCAGTTTGTGGGGCAGGAATCAGCCCCAGCATTTT.

V usage is TRBV4-2 and J usage is TRBJ1-1; no clear D gene. V gave up 1 base and J gave up 0 bases, with 9 bases separating them. The CDR3 contains 15 residues. Germline values: CDR1 LGHNA, CDR2 YNFKEQ. CDR3 in DNA: TGTGCCAGCAGCCAAGTGGGTAGCATGAACACTGAAGCTTTCTTT. This encodes CASSQVGSMNTEAFF.

This clone was counted a single time. The chain recombines TRBV7-9 with TRBJ2-3, with D maybe TRBD2 (7 bases). There are 15 residues in the CDR3. Germline lookup yields CDR1 SEHNR and CDR2 FQNEAQ (reference sequence). V was clipped by 5 bases and J by 4 bases, with 16 bases between them. The CDR3 region has the DNA TGTGCCAGCAGCGCCCGGGGGGCAGGGCCAGATACGCAGTATTTT. It codes for CASSARGAGPDTQYF.

The rearrangement uses TRBV30 and TRBJ2-2, with D possibly being TRBD1 (6 bases). The ends were cut back, 4 bases at V and 7 bases at J, with 22 bases in the middle. There are 16 residues in the CDR3. Germline CDR1 is GTSNPN and CDR2 is SVGIG (reference sequence). CDR3 amino acids: CAWNTYGGRGGGELFF. DNA of the CDR3: TGTGCCTGGAATACCTACGGTGGCAGGGGCGGCGGGGAGCTGTTTTTT.

The chain combines TRBV7-2 with TRBJ2-1; D unclear. Trimming removed 3 bases at V and 6 bases at J, with 9 bases between. Germline assignment: CDR1 SGHTA and CDR2 FQGNSA. This CDR3 is built from 13 residues. The CDR3: CASSFGLVNEQFF. The CDR3 DNA reads TGTGCCAGCAGCTTTGGCCTAGTCAATGAGCAGTTCTTC.

This chain connects TRBV24-1 to TRBJ2-3, with 8 positions matching TRBD2. V trimming: 5 bases; J trimming: 2 bases; junction bases outside the gene matches: 2. CDR1 and CDR2 (germline): KGHDR, SFDVKD. This CDR3 spans 14 amino acids. In DNA, the CDR3 is TGTGCCACCAGTGCAGCGGGAGTCACAGATACGCAGTATTTT. Amino acid sequence: CATSAAGVTDTQYF.

The CDR3 region has the DNA TGTGCCACCAGTGATACCCGGACAGGGGCCACCTACGAGCAGTACTTC. Translated, it gives CATSDTRTGATYEQYF. V and J are TRBV24-1 and TRBJ2-7; 9 bases fit TRBD1. Germline CDR1 and CDR2: KGHDR and SFDVKD. The CDR3 loop spans 16 amino acids. J lost 2 bases, V lost 3 bases, and 7 bases had no gene match.

V gene TRBV6-5 combines with J gene TRBJ2-5; D call uncertain. Trimming left V 8 bases short and J 3 bases short, with 4 bases between. This CDR3 region has 10 residues. Per germline, CDR1 MNHEY and CDR2 SVGAGI. DNA for the CDR3: TGTGCCAGCTTAAAAGAGACCCAGTACTTC. Protein sequence: CASLKETQYF.

The chain couples TRBV30 to TRBJ2-5; possible D gene TRBD2, 5 bases. Germline CDR1 reads GTSNPN; CDR2 reads SVGIG (reference sequence). The CDR3 loop spans 15 amino acids. The V end lost 5 bases, the J end lost 1 base, and 17 bases lay between the germline ends. This chain's CDR3 is CAWEDHSRGQETQYF. The CDR3 nucleotides are TGTGCCTGGGAAGACCATAGTCGGGGCCAAGAGACCCAGTACTTC.

The chain employs TRBV20-1 and TRBJ1-1, with D tentatively TRBD1 (5 bases). Germline V lookup: CDR1 DFQATT, CDR2 SNEGSKA (reference sequence). Between the trimmed V and J ends, which lost 3 bases and 3 bases, there was a span of 11 bases. The CDR3 totals 13 residues. CDR3 protein: CSASEWGDTEAFF. For the CDR3, the DNA is TGCAGTGCTAGTGAGTGGGGGGACACTGAAGCTTTCTTT.

This sequence joins TRBV7-2 and TRBJ1-4; a possible D gene is TRBD1 (5 bases). The germline V gene encodes CDR1 SGHTA and CDR2 FQGNSA. The V and J ends lost 0 bases and 4 bases respectively, with 12 bases between them. The CDR3 extends over 16 amino acids. CDR3 coding DNA: TGTGCCAGCAGCTTAGCGCAGGGCAGCCATAATGAAAAACTGTTTTTT. Translating gives CASSLAQGSHNEKLFF. Complete variable domain (other parts from reference TRBV7-2 and TRBJ1-4): GAGVSQSPSNKVTEKGKDVELRCDPISGHTALYWYRQSLGQGLEFLIYFQGNSAPDKSGLPSDRFSAERTGGSVSTLTIQRTQQEDSAVYLCASSLAQGSHNEKLFFGSGTQLSVL.

The chain couples TRBV4-1 to TRBJ1-1; 10 nucleotides agree with TRBD1. The CDR3 is 18 amino acids. Losses at the gene ends were 3 bases for V and 4 bases for J; bases not matched to a gene: 14. Germline CDR1 MGHRA, CDR2 YSYEKL. CDR3 sequence reads: CASSHPRDRGRGATEAFF. The CDR3 DNA reads as TGCGCCAGCAGCCATCCCAGGGACAGGGGCCGAGGCGCCACTGAAGCTTTCTTT.

The chain is built from TRBV12-3 or TRBV12-4 and TRBJ2-1; tentative D call: TRBD1 (5 bases). The CDR3 length is 12 residues. V was cut by 5 bases and J by 5 bases, with 7 bases left in between. The DNA of the CDR3 is TGTGCCAGCAGTACACAGGACAATGAGCAGTTCTTC. This gives the protein CASSTQDNEQFF.

The rearrangement links TRBV6-5 to TRBJ1-2; D is undetermined. The germline gives CDR1 MNHEY, CDR2 SVGAGI. The CDR3 loop spans 14 amino acids. V was cut by 5 bases and J by 2 bases, with 12 bases left in between. The CDR3 reads CASSPRTGNYGYTF. CDR3 in DNA: TGTGCCAGCAGTCCCCGGACGGGAAACTATGGCTACACCTTC.

This chain joins TRBV19 and TRBJ1-2; TRBD1 agrees at 10 bases. Looked up from germline, CDR1 is LNHDA and CDR2 is SQIVND (reference sequence). V was pared by 5 bases and J by 3 bases, with 9 bases of the junction left unmatched. CDR3 length: 16 residues. In DNA, the CDR3 is TGTGCCAGTAGTCACCCGGGGACAGGGGAAGACTATGGCTACACCTTC. Its translation is CASSHPGTGEDYGYTF.

The rearrangement links TRBV25-1 to TRBJ2-7, with D perhaps TRBD1 (6 bases). CDR3 size: 15 residues. V lost 2 bases, J lost 1 base, and 12 bases lay in between. Germline assignment: CDR1 MGHDK and CDR2 SYGVNS. The CDR3 DNA is TGTGCCAGCAGTGAAGTCGGGACATTGTCCTACGAGCAGTACTTC. Translated: CASSEVGTLSYEQYF.

The rearrangement joins TRBV27 to TRBJ2-7; TRBD2 aligns across 16 bases. The CDR3 is 16 residues long. The V segment lost 1 base and the J segment 6 bases; nucleotides outside the gene matches: 3. Germline V gives CDR1 MNHEY, CDR2 SMNVEV (reference sequence). The chain's CDR3 is CASSLFGTSGRGEQYF. The CDR3 coding sequence is TGTGCCAGCAGTTTATTCGGGACTAGCGGGAGGGGCGAGCAGTACTTC.

This chain links TRBV19 with TRBJ2-6; D remains ambiguous. The V end was cut by 4 bases, the J end by 0 bases, with 7 bases between. This CDR3 is built from 15 residues. Germline CDR1 reads LNHDA; CDR2 reads SQIVND (reference sequence). As DNA, the CDR3 is TGTGCCAGTAGTACACAGAACTCTGGGGCCAACGTCCTGACTTTC. Its translation is CASSTQNSGANVLTF.

V gene TRBV9 combines with J gene TRBJ2-3, with 7 bases that match TRBD1. This CDR3 is built from 14 residues. In germline, CDR1 is SGDLS, CDR2 YYNGEE. V lost 0 bases to trimming and J lost 5 bases; unmatched junction nucleotides: 3. The CDR3 reads CASSVGQGVDTQYF. The CDR3 DNA sequence: TGTGCCAGCAGCGTAGGGCAGGGGGTAGATACGCAGTATTTT.

The chain carries TRBV6-5 and TRBJ1-2; 11 bases are a match to TRBD1. V gave up 6 bases and J gave up 8 bases; unmatched junction bases: 5. The CDR3 runs to 13 residues. Per germline, CDR1 MNHEY and CDR2 SVGAGI. The CDR3 region is CASSRGTGGGYTF. CDR3 DNA: TGTGCCAGCAGCCGAGGGACAGGGGGAGGCTACACCTTC.

This clone was recorded once. V usage is TRBV19 and J usage is TRBJ2-3; 10 bases are a match to TRBD2. The CDR3 consists of 14 residues. Unmatched junction bases numbered 8, after V lost 8 bases and J lost 6 bases. Germline V gene sequence: CDR1 LNHDA, CDR2 SQIVND (reference sequence). CDR3 DNA: TGTGCCAGTTCAAGCGGGAGGGTGGGTGATACGCAGTATTTT. Residues: CASSSGRVGDTQYF.

V gene TRBV11-2 combines with J gene TRBJ2-7; D uncertain. Looked up from germline, CDR1 is SGHAT and CDR2 is FQNNGV. V dropped 1 base and J dropped 7 bases, with 17 bases sitting between them. CDR3 length: 15 amino acids. The DNA of the CDR3 is TGTGCCAGCAGCTTAGGGCGGTCATACCTTTTAGAGCAGTACTTC. This encodes CASSLGRSYLLEQYF.

The genes are TRBV21-1 and TRBJ1-1. TRBV21-1 constitutes a pseudogene. This CDR3 spans 13 amino acids. The CDR3 here is CASSNGRNTEAFF. As DNA, the CDR3 is TGTGCCAGCAGCAACGGGAGGAACACTGAAGCTTTCTTT.

The chain combines TRBV5-5 with TRBJ1-1; D ambiguous. The CDR3 totals 13 residues. Looked up from germline, CDR1 is SGHKS and CDR2 is YYEKEE (reference sequence). The V and J ends lost 3 bases and 2 bases respectively, with 8 bases between them. CDR3: CASSWADNTEAFF. The CDR3 DNA sequence: TGTGCCAGCAGCTGGGCCGATAACACTGAAGCTTTCTTT. Full variable domain (remainder filled in from reference TRBV5-5 and TRBJ1-1): DAGVTQSPTHLIKTRGQQVTLRCSPISGHKSVSWYQQVLGQGPQFIFQYYEKEERGRGNFPDRFSARQFPNYSSELNVNALLLGDSALYLCASSWADNTEAFFGQGTRLTVV.

This clone was seen a single time. J is TRBJ1-1 and V is TRBV11-3, with TRBD1 matching over 8 bases. V shed 2 bases, J shed 1 base, and the junction held 3 bases outside the gene matches. Germline assignment: CDR1 SGHNT and CDR2 YENEEA. The length of the CDR3 is 15 residues. CDR3: CASSLRQGANTEAFF. The CDR3 bases are TGTGCCAGCAGCTTACGTCAGGGGGCGAACACTGAAGCTTTCTTT.

The rearrangement uses TRBV7-3 and TRBJ2-2; 9 bases agree with TRBD1. V shed 5 bases and J 7 bases; nucleotides not matched to a gene: 11. Germline lookup yields CDR1 SGHTA and CDR2 FQGTGA. The CDR3 length is 16 residues. The CDR3 bases are TGTGCCAGCAGCATTTCCGGGACAGGGTTGATCGGGGAGCTGTTTTTT. This encodes CASSISGTGLIGELFF. Full variable domain (missing parts from reference TRBV7-3 and TRBJ2-2): GAGVSQTPSNKVTEKGKYVELRCDPISGHTALYWYRQSLGQGPEFLIYFQGTGAADDSGLPNDRFFAVRPEGSVSTLKIQRTERGDSAVYLCASSISGTGLIGELFFGEGSRLTVL.

The chain links TRBV21-1 to TRBJ2-2; the table names TRBD1, a call not compared with the DNA. TRBV21-1 is a pseudogene segment. The CDR3 totals 17 residues. DNA of the CDR3: TGTGCCAGCAGCAAAGTGAAGGCAGGGGAAGGGACCGGGGAGCTGTTTTTT. It translates to CASSKVKAGEGTGELFF.

The rearrangement links TRBV9 to TRBJ1-6; no clear D gene. The CDR3 extends over 15 amino acids. Between the trimmed V and J ends, which lost 0 bases and 8 bases, there was a span of 12 bases. The germline gives CDR1 SGDLS, CDR2 YYNGEE. CDR3 coding DNA: TGTGCCAGCAGCGTAGAACAGCTACTGCATTCACCCCTCCACTTT. It specifies CASSVEQLLHSPLHF.